This T cell receptor beta chain was recorded in a study of T cell responses to AZD1222 COVID-19 vaccine. The CDR3 is 15 residues long. J gave up 2 bases and V 1 base, and 5 bases lay outside the gene matches. Germline V gene lookup returns CDR1 SGHRS and CDR2 YFSETQ. Study-wide results and limits: Scientists sampled the repertoires only once the peak T cell response had passed. Spike regions recognized by vaccine-associated CD4 TCRs spanned the protein, led by 160-218 and 743-854. Clonal diversity was possibly underestimated, and white British individuals and females predominated among donors. Recipients of two AZD1222 doses showed rising Spike-specific TCR breadth and depth.

Comment on this clone: Its antigen is unknown.

TCRdb's table, derived via immunoSEQ multiplex PCR, lists solely in-frame clones and lacks some. The table has 100,000 to 120,000 clones, roughly 89% seen once. The specimen was peripheral blood, collected 28 days after the second AZD1222 dose. The rearrangement joins TRBV5-1 to TRBJ2-7; TRBD2 aligns across 8 bases. The TCR originated in an adult who received the AZD1222 COVID-19 vaccine. The CDR3 sequence is CASSLLSGTTYEQYF. The CDR3 DNA sequence: TGCGCCAGCAGCTTGCTTAGCGGGACGACCTACGAGCAGTACTTC.